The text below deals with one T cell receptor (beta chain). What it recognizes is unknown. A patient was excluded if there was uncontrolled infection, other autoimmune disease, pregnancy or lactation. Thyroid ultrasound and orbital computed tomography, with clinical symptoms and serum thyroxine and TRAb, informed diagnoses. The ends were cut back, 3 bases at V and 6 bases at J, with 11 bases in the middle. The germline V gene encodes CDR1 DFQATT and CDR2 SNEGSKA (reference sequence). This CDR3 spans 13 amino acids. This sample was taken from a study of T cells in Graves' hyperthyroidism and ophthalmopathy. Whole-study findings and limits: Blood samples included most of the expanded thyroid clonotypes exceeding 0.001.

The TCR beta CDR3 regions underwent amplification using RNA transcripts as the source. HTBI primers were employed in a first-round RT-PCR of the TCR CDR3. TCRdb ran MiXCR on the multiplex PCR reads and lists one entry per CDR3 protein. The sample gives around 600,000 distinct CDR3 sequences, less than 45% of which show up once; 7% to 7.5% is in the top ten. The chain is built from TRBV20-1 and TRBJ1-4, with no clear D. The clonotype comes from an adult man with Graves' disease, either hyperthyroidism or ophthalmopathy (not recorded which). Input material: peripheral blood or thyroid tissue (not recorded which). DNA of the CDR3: TGCAGTGCTAGGTGGGGAAAGGATGAAAAACTGTTTTTT. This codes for CSARWGKDEKLFF.